This note documents a single T cell receptor beta chain sequence. The target antigen is unknown. Here immunoSEQ multiplex PCR was the method, and the copy in TCRdb shows in-frame clones only, minus some. This table holds 150,000 to 200,000 clones, 85% found once. The sample comes from a study of cytomegalovirus exposure and HLA in healthy donors. Looked up from germline, CDR1 is SGHDT and CDR2 is YYEEEE. CDR3 length: 13 residues. The V and J ends lost 1 base and 0 bases respectively, with 5 bases between them. The study's findings and limits: Most TCR sequences were rare, but some public TCRs occurred in many donors.

The specimen sequenced was PBMCs. The rearrangement links TRBV5-6 to TRBJ2-7; unclear D gene. The receptor was derived from a man between 18 and 29 years old in good health and CMV-seropositive. Written as DNA, the CDR3 is TGTGCCAGCAGCTTGCCGTACTCCTACGAGCAGTACTTC. Protein: CASSLPYSYEQYF.